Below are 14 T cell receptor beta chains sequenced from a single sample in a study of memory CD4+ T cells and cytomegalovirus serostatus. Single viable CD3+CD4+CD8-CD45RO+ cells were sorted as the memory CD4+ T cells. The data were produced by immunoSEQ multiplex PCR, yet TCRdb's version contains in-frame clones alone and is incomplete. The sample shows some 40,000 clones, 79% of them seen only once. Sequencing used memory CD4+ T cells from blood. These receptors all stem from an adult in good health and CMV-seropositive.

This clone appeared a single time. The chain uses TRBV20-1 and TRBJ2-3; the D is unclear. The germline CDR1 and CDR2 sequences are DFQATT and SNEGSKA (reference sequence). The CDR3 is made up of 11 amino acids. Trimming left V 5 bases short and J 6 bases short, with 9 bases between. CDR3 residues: CSAPRSDTQYF. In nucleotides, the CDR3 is TGCAGTGCTCCACGGTCCGATACGCAGTATTTT.

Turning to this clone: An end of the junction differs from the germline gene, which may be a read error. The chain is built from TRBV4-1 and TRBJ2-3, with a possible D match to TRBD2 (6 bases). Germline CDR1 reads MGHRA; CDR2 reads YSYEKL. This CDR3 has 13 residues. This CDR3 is CASSRVTSFGPSF. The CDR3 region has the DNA TGCGCCAGCAGCCGGGTGACTAGTTTCGGTCCTTCTTTT.

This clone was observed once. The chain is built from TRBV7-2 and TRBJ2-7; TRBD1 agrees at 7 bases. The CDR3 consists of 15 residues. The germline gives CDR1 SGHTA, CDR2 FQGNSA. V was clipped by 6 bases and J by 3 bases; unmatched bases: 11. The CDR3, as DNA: TGTGCCAGCAGACTAGAACCCGGGACAGTCTACGAGCAGTACTTC. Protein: CASRLEPGTVYEQYF.

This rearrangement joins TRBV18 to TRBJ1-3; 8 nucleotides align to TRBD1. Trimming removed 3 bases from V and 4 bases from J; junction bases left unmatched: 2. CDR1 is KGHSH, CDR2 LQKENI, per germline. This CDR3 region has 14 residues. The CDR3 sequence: CASSPGQGGNTIYF. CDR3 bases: TGTGCCAGCTCACCCGGACAGGGCGGAAACACCATATATTTT.

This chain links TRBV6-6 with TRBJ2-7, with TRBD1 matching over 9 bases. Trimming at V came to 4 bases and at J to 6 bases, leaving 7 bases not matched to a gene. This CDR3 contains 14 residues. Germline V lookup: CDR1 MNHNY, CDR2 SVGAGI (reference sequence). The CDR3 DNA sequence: TGTGCCAGCAGTTCACGCCGGGACAGGGCCGAGCAGTACTTC. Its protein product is CASSSRRDRAEQYF.

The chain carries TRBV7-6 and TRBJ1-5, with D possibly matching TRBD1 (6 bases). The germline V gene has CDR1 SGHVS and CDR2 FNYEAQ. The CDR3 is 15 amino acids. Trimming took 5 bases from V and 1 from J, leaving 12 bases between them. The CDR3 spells CASSAWGQSNQPQHF. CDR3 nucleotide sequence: TGTGCCAGCAGCGCGTGGGGGCAAAGCAATCAGCCCCAGCATTTT.

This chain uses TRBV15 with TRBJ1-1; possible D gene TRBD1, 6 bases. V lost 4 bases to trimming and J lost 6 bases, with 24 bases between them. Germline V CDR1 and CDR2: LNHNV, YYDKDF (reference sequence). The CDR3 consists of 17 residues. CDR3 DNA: TGTGCCACCAGCACCCTGGGGGGGGCGTCTAAGGACGCTGAAGCTTTCTTT. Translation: CATSTLGGASKDAEAFF.

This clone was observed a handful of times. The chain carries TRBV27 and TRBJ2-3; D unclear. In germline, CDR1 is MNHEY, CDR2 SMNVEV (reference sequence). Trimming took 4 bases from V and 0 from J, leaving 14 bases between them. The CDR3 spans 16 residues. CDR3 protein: CASSSPSSPSTDTQYF. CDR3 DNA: TGTGCCAGCAGTTCCCCAAGCAGCCCTAGCACAGATACGCAGTATTTT.

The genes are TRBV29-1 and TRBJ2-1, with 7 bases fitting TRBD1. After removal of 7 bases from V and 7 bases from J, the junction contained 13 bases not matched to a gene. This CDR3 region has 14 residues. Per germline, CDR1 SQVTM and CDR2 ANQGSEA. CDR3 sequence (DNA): TGCAGCGGAGGGGGCAGGCCCTTTGGTAATGAGCAGTTCTTC. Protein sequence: CSGGGRPFGNEQFF.

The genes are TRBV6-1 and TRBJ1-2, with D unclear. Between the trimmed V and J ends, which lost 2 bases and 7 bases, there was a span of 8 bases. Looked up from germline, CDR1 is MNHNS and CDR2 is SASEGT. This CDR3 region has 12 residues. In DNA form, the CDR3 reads TGTGCCAGCAGTGAAAACTCGGGTGGCTACACCTTC. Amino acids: CASSENSGGYTF.

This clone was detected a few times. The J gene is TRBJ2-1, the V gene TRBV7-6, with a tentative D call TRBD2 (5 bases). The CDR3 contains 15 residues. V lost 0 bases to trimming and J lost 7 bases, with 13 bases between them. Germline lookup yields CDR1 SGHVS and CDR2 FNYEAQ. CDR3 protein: CASSLARTRVNEQFF. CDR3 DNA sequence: TGTGCCAGCAGCTTAGCCCGAACGCGGGTTAATGAGCAGTTCTTC.

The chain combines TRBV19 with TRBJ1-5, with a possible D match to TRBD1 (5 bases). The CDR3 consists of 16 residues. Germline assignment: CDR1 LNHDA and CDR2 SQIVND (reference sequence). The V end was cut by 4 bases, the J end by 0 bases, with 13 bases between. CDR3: CASSTAGIDSNQPQHF. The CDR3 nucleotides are TGTGCCAGTAGTACAGCAGGGATTGATAGCAATCAGCCCCAGCATTTT.

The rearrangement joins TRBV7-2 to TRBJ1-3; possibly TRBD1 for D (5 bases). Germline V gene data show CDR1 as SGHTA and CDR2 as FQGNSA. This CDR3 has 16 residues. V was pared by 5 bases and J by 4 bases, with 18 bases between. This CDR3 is CASSPGPGARGNTIYF. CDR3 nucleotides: TGTGCCAGCAGCCCCGGACCCGGGGCGCGAGGAAACACCATATATTTT.

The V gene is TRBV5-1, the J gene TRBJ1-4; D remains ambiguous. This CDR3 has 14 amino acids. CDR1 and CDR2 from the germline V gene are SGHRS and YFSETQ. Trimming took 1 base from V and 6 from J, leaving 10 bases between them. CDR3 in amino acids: CASSLRSADEKLFF. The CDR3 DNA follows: TGCGCCAGCAGCTTGAGGTCAGCGGATGAAAAACTGTTTTTT.